These 16 T cell receptor beta chains share one sample of origin, sequenced in a study of immune aging and cytomegalovirus after organ transplant (TCRdb year 2021). No cognate antigen is known for these TCRs. The protocol used for the library was single-cell sequencing. The run used an Illumina NovaSeq 6000. The BD Rhapsody Targeted mRNA and AbSeq Reagent Kit, in a microwell format, was used for cell capture and library preparation. TCRdb took the public reads, trimmed them with fastp at Q25, ran MiXCR for clone calling and kept in-frame beta chains. Each record represents a unique CDR3 protein, reported with the most common genes and DNA among its rows. The sample has approximately 22,000 distinct CDR3 sequences on record, roughly 38% of them singletons. About 25% of the sample rests with the top ten. The sample's time point label is to be understood as: five sample-tagged time points from pre-transplant (day -1) to day 368 post-transplant, pooled.

This sample comprised CMV peptide-activated CD4+ and CD8+ T cells sorted from blood, obtained at five time points, pooled. The cell subset or site label for this specimen denotes: sorted CD8+CD137+ and CD4+CD154+ T cells after roughly 13 h CMV IE-1 peptide stimulation. These receptors were collected from a female donor who had a heart transplant and CMV viremia.

Concerning this clonotype itself: Likely a read error: the CDR3 ends without its conserved phenylalanine or tryptophan. The rearrangement uses TRBV5-1 and TRBJ2-1; D call uncertain. The CDR3 covers 15 residues. Looked up from germline, CDR1 is SGHRS and CDR2 is YFSETQ. The V and J ends lost 1 base and 4 bases respectively, with 12 bases between them. CDR3 amino acids: CASSLLGSPYNEQFS. For the CDR3, the DNA is TGCGCCAGCAGCTTGTTAGGCTCACCTTACAATGAGCAGTTCTCC.

The chain couples TRBV19 to TRBJ2-2; D possibly corresponds to TRBD1 (6 bases). CDR3 length: 15 amino acids. CDR1 and CDR2 from the germline V gene are LNHDA and SQIVND (reference sequence). The germline V and J ends were trimmed by 3 bases and 1 base, with 9 bases remaining between them. This chain's CDR3 is CASSMDRQNTGELFF. CDR3 nucleotide sequence: TGTGCCAGTAGTATGGACAGACAGAACACCGGGGAGCTGTTTTTT.

The chain recombines TRBV19 with TRBJ1-5; TRBD1 matches at 9 bases. V shed 4 bases and J 3 bases; nucleotides not matched to a gene: 7. Germline CDR1 and CDR2: LNHDA and SQIVND (reference sequence). The CDR3 extends over 16 amino acids. The CDR3 region is CASSNVGQGPNQPQHF. The CDR3 DNA sequence: TGTGCCAGTAGTAACGTGGGACAGGGCCCCAATCAGCCCCAGCATTTT.

In regard to this clonotype: One base away lies a much larger clone, so this may be a sequencing read error. The chain uses TRBV12-3 or TRBV12-4 and TRBJ2-1; 9 bases map to TRBD2. The CDR3 is made up of 16 amino acids. Unmatched junction bases numbered 16, after V lost 11 bases and J lost 5 bases. Written as DNA, the CDR3 is TGTGCCTCATCGCTTAGCGGGAGACGGAGGGACAATGAGCAGTTCTTC. Translation: CASSLSGRRRDNEQFF.

The chain employs TRBV3-1 and TRBJ2-1; 12 bases agree with TRBD2. Trimming took 0 bases from V and 3 from J; bases not matched to a gene: 9. CDR1 and CDR2 (germline): LGHDT, YNNKEL (reference sequence). The CDR3 covers 19 residues. The CDR3 nucleotides read TGTGCCAGCAGCCAAGAATGGCTAGCGGGAGGGGGAAGCTACAATGAGCAGTTCTTC. This gives the protein CASSQEWLAGGGSYNEQFF.

With regard to this clonotype: No conserved phenylalanine or tryptophan is present at the end of the CDR3, so a read error is the likely explanation. J is TRBJ1-1 and V is TRBV7-9; D is unclear. Trimming removed 1 base from V and 4 bases from J, with 13 bases in between. CDR3 size: 15 residues. The germline gives CDR1 SEHNR, CDR2 FQNEAQ (reference sequence). In nucleotides, the CDR3 is TGTGCCAGCAGCTTAGGGACTGGGGTCGGCACTGAAGCTTTCATT. Translated, it gives CASSLGTGVGTEAFI.

Of note for this clonotype: One end of the junction varies from germline; a read error may be responsible. This chain's CDR3 is CASSRDPHVVSVPHRYAVF. CDR3 bases: TGCGCCAGCAGCCGCGACCCACACGTAGTGAGCGTGCCGCACAGATACGCAGTATTT. The chain couples TRBV4-1 to TRBJ2-3, with D unresolved. This CDR3 contains 19 residues. Germline V gene lookup returns CDR1 MGHRA and CDR2 YSYEKL.

The chain joins TRBV24-1 to TRBJ2-1, with 7 bases lining up with TRBD1. CDR3 length equals 16 residues. Looked up from germline, CDR1 is KGHDR and CDR2 is SFDVKD. The trim removed 3 bases at V and 0 bases at J, leaving 4 bases unmatched. CDR3 in amino acids: CATSDPRDSSYNEQFF. CDR3 nucleotides: TGTGCCACCAGTGATCCCCGGGACAGCTCCTACAATGAGCAGTTCTTC.

In this sample, this clonotype turned up a few times. The conserved final phenylalanine or tryptophan is absent from the CDR3, which likely points to a read error. The DNA is left out, because the CDR3 cannot be placed on it with certainty; the CDR3 is given as TCRdb lists it. The chain combines TRBV7-9 with TRBJ1-2. Germline V gene sequence: CDR1 SEHNR, CDR2 FQNEAQ (reference sequence). The CDR3 totals 14 residues, both ends included. The CDR3: CASSLASTEGVATS.

By share of the sample, this clonotype is medium-sized. The chain employs TRBV6-5 and TRBJ2-7, with 14 bases matching TRBD2. Germline V gene sequence: CDR1 MNHEY, CDR2 SVGAGI. Trimming cost V 6 bases and J 3 bases; bases outside gene matches: 7. The CDR3 extends over 16 amino acids. The CDR3 coding sequence is TGTGCCAGCAGCCCCCTGACTAGCGGGAGGGGCTACGAGCAGTACTTC. Protein: CASSPLTSGRGYEQYF.

Sample share makes this clonotype medium-sized. The rearrangement joins TRBV7-2 to TRBJ2-3, with TRBD2 identical over 11 bases. The CDR3 totals 18 residues. Germline V gene sequence: CDR1 SGHTA, CDR2 FQGNSA. J lost 4 bases, V lost 5 bases, and 14 bases had no gene match. CDR3 protein: CASSPGLAGITFSDTQYF. The CDR3 DNA reads TGTGCCAGCAGCCCCGGACTAGCGGGTATCACCTTCTCAGATACGCAGTATTTT.

This clonotype was counted between two and nine times. This chain links TRBV20-1 with TRBJ2-3; 11 nucleotides match TRBD2. The CDR3 contains 15 residues. Germline assignment: CDR1 DFQATT and CDR2 SNEGSKA (reference sequence). Trimming cost V 3 bases and J 3 bases; bases outside gene matches: 5. The CDR3 nucleotides are TGCAGTGCTAGCGACCTAGCGGGAGGTACAGATACGCAGTATTTT. It specifies CSASDLAGGTDTQYF.

This clonotype occurred a few times. This sequence joins TRBV5-6 and TRBJ2-3; D unresolved. V lost 3 bases, J lost 4 bases, and 9 bases lay in between. The CDR3 runs 13 residues. Germline values: CDR1 SGHDT, CDR2 YYEEEE. In DNA form, the CDR3 reads TGTGCCAGCAGCTCCGACCGTGCAGATACGCAGTATTTT. Translation: CASSSDRADTQYF.

This clonotype showed up just a few times. A much bigger clone sits one base away, suggesting this may be a read error. The chain has TRBV6-1 and TRBJ2-3; tentatively, D is TRBD1 (6 bases). In germline, CDR1 is MNHNS, CDR2 SASEGT. The CDR3 totals 13 residues. V was shortened by 6 bases and J by 2 bases, with 9 bases between the two germline ends. The CDR3 reads CASRAGATDTQYF. In DNA form, the CDR3 reads TGTGCCAGCAGGGCAGGGGCCACAGATACGCAGTATTTT.

V is TRBV5-4 and J is TRBJ2-3; D not certain. There are 12 residues in the CDR3. V was trimmed by 2 bases and J by 4 bases, leaving 5 bases between them. The germline gives CDR1 SGHNT, CDR2 YYREEE (reference sequence). The CDR3 here is CASSFVADTQYF. The DNA of the CDR3 is TGTGCCAGCAGCTTTGTGGCAGATACGCAGTATTTT.

This clonotype showed up just a few times. This sequence joins TRBV20-1 and TRBJ1-1; no clear D. There are 13 residues in the CDR3. V lost 5 bases to trimming and J lost 1 base, with 11 bases between them. Per the germline V gene, CDR1 is DFQATT and CDR2 is SNEGSKA (reference sequence). The CDR3 bases are TGCAGTGCTGCCTCTGATGGGAACACTGAAGCTTTCTTT. Protein sequence: CSAASDGNTEAFF.